This TCR beta chain was retrieved from a study of blood T cell repertoires in COVID-19 (dated by TCRdb to about 2020). As for the study more broadly: Recovered participants in ImmuneRACE Cohort 3 were defined as having two consecutive negative NP/OP PCR tests, clearance from a healthcare professional, or resolution of symptoms. The repertoires were released in a freely available public database meant as a resource for research on the immune response to SARS-CoV-2. The material from the prospective study consisted of cDNA or gDNA derived from T cells, B-cell-depleted T cells, or PBMCs. Where available, HLA class I and class II types were obtained from metadata supplied by the sample provider rather than from assay-based typing. Samples came from the ongoing ImmuneRACE study (first 160 participants) plus 1,254 subjects from 6 global collaborators. The dataset comprised deeply sampled blood TCRbeta repertoires from subjects exposed to, actively infected with, or recovered from COVID-19. The sample metadata nearly always contained a de-identified subject ID, COVID-19 status, age in years and sex. Samples covering the acute and convalescent phases of COVID-19 were provided by collaborators in the United States, Italy and Spain.

Trimming takes 3 bases off V and 8 bases off J; junction bases not matched to a gene: 4. Including cysteine and phenylalanine, the CDR3 has 13 amino acids. Of the read, only the CDR3 DNA is kept; its 39 bases are in frame from base 1. CDR1 MDHEN and CDR2 SYDVKM are derived from the germline V gene. TCRbeta CDR3 regions were amplified from genomic DNA using the immunoSEQ Assay, a bias-controlled multiplex PCR. The study's own analysis went as follows. Within the assay, amplification of reference gene primers was used to estimate how many nucleated cells each sample contained. Sequence reads were collapsed and filtered to measure the absolute abundance of every unique TCRbeta CDR3 rearrangement. For each sample, productive Simpson clonality was calculated as the square root of Simpson's diversity index over productive rearrangements. TCRdb limited this immuneACCESS table to in-frame rearrangements with V and J called. A share of clones is missing; checked studies link under half to unresolved V genes, and the rest is unexplained. V and J calls and clone size are as listed in that table; D and trimming were resolved from the DNA. For this sample the table gives some 330,000 clones, of which around 87% were detected only once. Roughly 2% of the sample is taken by the ten largest.

What the study reported, not specific to this receptor: How much clinical and demographic metadata was included differed by source and by participant, and the metadata was provided uncurated.

Note on this clone: What antigen it recognizes has not been identified. No base quality values were provided; no much bigger clone lies one nucleotide off.

Enrolling through a virtual design, the prospective study's participants ranged in age from roughly 18 to 100 years and lived across 24 United States geographic areas. Cohort assignment in the prospective study relied on participant-reported clinical history from a screening survey and a study questionnaire. In the prospective study, mobile phlebotomists collected whole blood, serum and a nasopharyngeal or oropharyngeal swab from each participant. Participants in the prospective study had the option to provide additional blood draws and questionnaires over an approximately two-month period. Before DNA extraction, prospective study blood samples were shipped either frozen or at room temperature.

The chain is encoded by TRBV28 joined to TRBJ2-4; 7 of the junction bases match TRBD2. The sample taken for sequencing was PBMCs or T cells enriched from blood (not recorded which). This TCR was recovered from a man aged 40-49 years in a cohort exposed to, infected with or recovered from COVID-19 (not recorded which). The bases are TGTGCCAGCAGTTTGAGGCGGGAGTACATTCAGTACTTC. Protein translation: CASSLRREYIQYF. With all but the CDR3 taken from the reference TRBV28 and TRBJ2-4 genes, the full variable domain is: DVKVTQSSRYLVKRTGEKVFLECVQDMDHENMFWYRQDPGLGLRLIYFSYDVKMKEKGDIPEGYSVSREKKERFSLILESASTNQTSMYLCASSLRREYIQYFGAGTRLSVL.